One and the same sample provided the 12 T cell receptor beta chains below, sequenced in a study of control samples from healthy donors and cancer patients. Repertoires were generated with immunoSEQ multiplex PCR, while TCRdb's copy carries only in-frame clones and drops some. Of some 150,000 clones listed, 85% to 95% were seen once; the top ten hold 2.4%. Sequencing was done on a sample of blood. These receptors came from a middle-aged man in good health.

The CDR3 reads CASSLARTGYGTDTQYF. The CDR3 DNA follows: TGCGCCAGCAGCTTGGCCCGTACAGGGTATGGCACAGATACGCAGTATTTT. This chain connects TRBV5-1 to TRBJ2-3, with a tentative D call TRBD1 (6 bases). Trimming removed 0 bases at V and 1 base at J, with 15 bases between. The CDR3 runs to 17 residues. Germline V lookup: CDR1 SGHRS, CDR2 YFSETQ.

This rearrangement joins TRBV30 to TRBJ1-4; D is uncertain. Germline lookup yields CDR1 GTSNPN and CDR2 SVGIG (reference sequence). Trimming shortened V by 4 bases and J by 3 bases, and 9 bases separated the two germline ends. This CDR3 region has 13 residues. The CDR3, as DNA: TGTGCCTGGACCAGCGCCTCTAATGAAAAACTGTTTTTT. Its protein product is CAWTSASNEKLFF.

The chain carries TRBV18 and TRBJ2-3, with D possibly TRBD1 on 5 matching bases. The germline CDR1 and CDR2 sequences are KGHSH and LQKENI. V gave up 3 bases and J gave up 2 bases, with 15 bases separating them. The CDR3 is made up of 16 amino acids. As DNA, the CDR3 is TGTGCCAGCTCACCTCCAATCGGACATCCCACAGATACGCAGTATTTT. This gives the protein CASSPPIGHPTDTQYF.

This clone was detected only once. V is TRBV9 and J is TRBJ2-2; D not certain. The CDR3 extends over 15 amino acids. Germline V CDR1 and CDR2: SGDLS, YYNGEE. V lost 0 bases to trimming and J lost 5 bases, with 11 bases between them. The CDR3 bases are TGTGCCAGCAGCGTAGAATTAACGACGACCGGGGAGCTGTTTTTT. This codes for CASSVELTTTGELFF.

Only one count was recorded for this clone. The V call is TRBV7-9, the J call TRBJ2-2; D remains ambiguous. Germline CDR1 SEHNR, CDR2 FQNEAQ (reference sequence). The CDR3 runs 15 residues. The V end was cut by 0 bases, the J end by 3 bases, with 8 bases between. CDR3 DNA sequence: TGTGCCAGCAGCTTAGCAGGCAGCTACACCGGGGAGCTGTTTTTT. It codes for CASSLAGSYTGELFF.

V is TRBV10-3 and J is TRBJ2-7, with 10 bases identical to TRBD1. CDR1 is ENHRY, CDR2 SYGVKD, per germline. The CDR3 has 13 residues. Trimming cost V 10 bases and J 6 bases; bases outside gene matches: 9. For the CDR3, the DNA is TGTGCCACCAGCGGGACAGGGGTTGTCGAGCAGTACTTC. It is translated as CATSGTGVVEQYF.

The rearrangement joins TRBV28 to TRBJ1-1; 7 nucleotides line up with TRBD1. Germline V lookup: CDR1 MDHEN, CDR2 SYDVKM. The V segment lost 5 bases and the J segment 4 bases; nucleotides outside the gene matches: 7. The CDR3 runs 14 residues. The CDR3 spells CASSTSQGSTEAFF. Written as DNA, the CDR3 is TGTGCCAGCAGTACCTCACAGGGGAGCACTGAAGCTTTCTTT.

V gene TRBV12-5 combines with J gene TRBJ2-7; 10 bases line up with TRBD2. From germline, CDR1 is LGHNT and CDR2 FRNRAP. V trimming: 10 bases; J trimming: 3 bases; junction bases outside the gene matches: 6. The length of the CDR3 is 13 residues. The CDR3 bases are TGTGCTATGGCCCTAGCGGGAGACTACGAGCAGTACTTC. Its protein is CAMALAGDYEQYF.

The CDR3 DNA reads TGTGCCAGCAGTTCTCCCTCCGGGAACTACGAGCAGTACTTC. Amino acids: CASSSPSGNYEQYF. This chain connects TRBV28 to TRBJ2-7; D is possibly TRBD2 (5 bases). The CDR3 is 14 residues long. V was pared by 4 bases and J by 3 bases, with 13 bases between. CDR1 is MDHEN and CDR2 is SYDVKM in the germline V gene.

This clone was seen just once. The chain carries TRBV11-2 and TRBJ2-1, with no clear D. Trimming took 2 bases from V and 10 from J, leaving 18 bases between them. The CDR3 totals 15 residues. Germline V gene data show CDR1 as SGHAT and CDR2 as FQNNGV. CDR3: CASSLTETGVREQFF. The CDR3 coding sequence is TGTGCCAGCAGCTTAACCGAGACTGGAGTACGAGAGCAGTTCTTC.

The J gene is TRBJ2-5, the V gene TRBV20-1; 9 bases are a match to TRBD2. Germline CDR1 and CDR2: DFQATT and SNEGSKA (reference sequence). The CDR3 runs to 15 residues. V dropped 3 bases and J dropped 2; count of bases not matched to a gene: 7. The CDR3 sequence: CSASRASGTQETQYF. CDR3 nucleotide sequence: TGCAGTGCTAGTAGGGCTAGCGGGACTCAAGAGACCCAGTACTTC.

The V gene is TRBV28, the J gene TRBJ2-3; 8 nucleotides line up with TRBD2. The ends lost 11 bases at V and 0 bases at J; junction bases unmatched: 19. Germline V gives CDR1 MDHEN, CDR2 SYDVKM. The CDR3 loop spans 18 amino acids. The CDR3 loop reads CASREGKYPFSSTDTQYF. CDR3 bases: TGTGCCTCTCGGGAGGGCAAATACCCTTTTTCTAGCACAGATACGCAGTATTTT. Variable domain in full (rest from reference TRBV28 and TRBJ2-3): DVKVTQSSRYLVKRTGEKVFLECVQDMDHENMFWYRQDPGLGLRLIYFSYDVKMKEKGDIPEGYSVSREKKERFSLILESASTNQTSMYLCASREGKYPFSSTDTQYFGPGTRLTVL.